Listed below are T cell receptor beta chains from one sample, sequenced in a study of blood T cell repertoires in COVID-19. This table comes from immunoSEQ multiplex PCR, and its TCRdb copy is limited to in-frame clones, with some not included. The table includes 150,000 or so clones, about 85% detected once. The specimen sequenced was peripheral blood. The receptors were gathered from a human donor in a cohort sampled during active COVID-19. The CDR3 runs from the conserved cysteine through the conserved F or W. Each record gives: clone size, J gene, V gene, CDR3 length, D gene, CDR3 DNA, CDR3 protein. A D gene is named only where the DNA matches it firmly. Clone size is given for some rows only: seen once, a few or many times, or a class if the clone is expanded.

>NA|TRBJ2-1|TRBV19|15|TRBD1
TGTGCCAGTAGTCCTCGACAGGGGGCTCCCTCTGGGCAGTTCTTC
CASSPRQGAPSGQFF
>NA|TRBJ1-3|TRBV11-2|14|NA
TGTGCCAGCAGCCACCGCGGGTCCGGAAACACCATATATTTT
CASSHRGSGNTIYF
>NA|TRBJ1-6|TRBV3-1/TRBV3-2|13|TRBD1
TGTGCCAGCAGCCAAGTACAGGGGTCACCCCTCCACTTT
CASSQVQGSPLHF
>once|TRBJ1-2|TRBV5-8|12|NA
TGTGCCAGCAGCCAGGTGGACTATGGCTACACCTTC
CASSQVDYGYTF
>NA|TRBJ1-2|TRBV6-5|12|NA
TGTGCCATCCGGACATCTAACTATGGCTACACCTTC
CAIRTSNYGYTF
>NA|TRBJ1-1|TRBV11-2|14|NA
TGTGCCAGCAGCCACAGGGATAGGAACACTGAAGCTTTCTTT
CASSHRDRNTEAFF
>NA|TRBJ1-2|TRBV7-9|14|TRBD1
TGTGCCAGCAGCTTGGGACAGGGATCAAAAGGCTACACCTTC
CASSLGQGSKGYTF
>NA|TRBJ1-1|TRBV19|15|TRBD1
TGTGCCAGTAGTACCCCCGGGACAGGGAAAATTGAAGCTTTCTTT
CASSTPGTGKIEAFF
>NA|TRBJ1-6|TRBV6-6|15|TRBD1
TGTGCCAGCACTAACCGTCCGGGACAGAATTCACCCCTCCACTTT
CASTNRPGQNSPLHF
>NA|TRBJ1-1|TRBV5-5|14|TRBD1
TGTGCCAGCAGCAAGGGACAGATGAACACTGAAGCTTTCTTT
CASSKGQMNTEAFF
>NA|TRBJ1-2|TRBV3-1/TRBV3-2|12|NA
TGTGCCAGCAGCCCCCATTCATATGGCTACACCTTC
CASSPHSYGYTF
>once|TRBJ1-5|TRBV5-4|13|NA
TGTGCCAGCAGCTTGTGGGGCTATCAGCCCCAGCATTTT
CASSLWGYQPQHF
>once|TRBJ2-7|TRBV7-9|15|TRBD1
TGTGCCAGCAGCTTGGGACAGGGACAGTCCTACGAGCAGTACTTC
CASSLGQGQSYEQYF
>NA|TRBJ2-1|TRBV12-3/TRBV12-4|13|TRBD1
TGTGCCAGCACCCGGACAGGGGGAAATGAGCAGTTCTTC
CASTRTGGNEQFF
>NA|TRBJ2-7|TRBV7-2|13|TRBD1
TGTGCCAGCAGCGTACAGGGGGGATACGAGCAGTACTTC
CASSVQGGYEQYF
>few|TRBJ2-1|TRBV6-4|13|NA
TGTGCCAGCAGTGACACCCCATCGGGTGAGCAGTTCTTC
CASSDTPSGEQFF
>NA|TRBJ2-4|TRBV3-1/TRBV3-2|16|TRBD2
TGTGCCAGCAGCGCCAGCGGGGGGGGATCCAAAAACATTCAGTACTTC
CASSASGGGSKNIQYF
>NA|TRBJ1-2|TRBV7-2|15|NA
TGTGCCAGCAGCTTAGCGGGAGGGGAGATCTATGGCTACACCTTC
CASSLAGGEIYGYTF
>few|TRBJ1-1|TRBV27|14|NA
TGTGCCAGCAGTAACGCAGAATTGAACACTGAAGCTTTCTTT
CASSNAELNTEAFF
>NA|TRBJ2-2|TRBV7-3|16|TRBD2
TGTGCCAGCAGCTTAACGGGGACTAGGAGGTCCGGGGAGCTGTTTTTT
CASSLTGTRRSGELFF
>once|TRBJ1-2|TRBV6-1|10|NA
TGTGCCAGCAGTGAAGAAGGGGTACACTTC
CASSEEGVHF
>NA|TRBJ1-2|TRBV19|14|TRBD1
TGTGCCAGTAGTCCTCAGGGACAGGGAATTGGCTACACCTTC
CASSPQGQGIGYTF
>once|TRBJ2-3|TRBV28|13|NA
TGTGCCAGCAGTACAGGGAACACAGATACGCAGTATTTT
CASSTGNTDTQYF
>NA|TRBJ2-2|TRBV5-4|15|NA
TGTGCCAGCAGCTTGGGGACAAGGGGGACCGGGGAGCTGTTTTTT
CASSLGTRGTGELFF
>once|TRBJ1-3|TRBV12-3/TRBV12-4|13|NA
TGTGCCAGCACCCGCGGAGGAGGAAACACCATATATTTT
CASTRGGGNTIYF
>few|TRBJ1-3|TRBV7-9|12|NA
TGTGCCAGCAGCTTAGCGGCAAACACCATATATTTT
CASSLAANTIYF